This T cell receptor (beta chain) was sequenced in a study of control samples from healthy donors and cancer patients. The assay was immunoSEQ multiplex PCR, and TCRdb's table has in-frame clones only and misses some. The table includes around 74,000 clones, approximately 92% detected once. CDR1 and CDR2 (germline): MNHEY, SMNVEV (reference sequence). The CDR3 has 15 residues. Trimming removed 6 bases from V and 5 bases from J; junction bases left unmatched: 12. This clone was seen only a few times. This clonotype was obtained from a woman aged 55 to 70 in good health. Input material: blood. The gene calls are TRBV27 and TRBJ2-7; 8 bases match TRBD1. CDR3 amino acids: CASSRGQGTRHEQYF. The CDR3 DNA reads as TGTGCCAGCAGCAGAGGACAGGGAACTCGCCACGAGCAGTACTTC.